These 7 T cell receptor beta chains came from one sample sequenced in a study of cytomegalovirus exposure and HLA in healthy donors. PCR used 60 Vbeta primers and 13 Jbeta primers. Clones were sequenced by immunoSEQ multiplex PCR, and TCRdb holds only the in-frame ones, with some missing. The table records fewer than 45,000 clones, roughly nine tenths of them present only once. The sequenced sample was PBMCs. The origin of the receptors is a woman between 18 and 29 years old in good health and CMV-seronegative.

The chain is built from TRBV9 and TRBJ2-7, with 9 nucleotides matching TRBD1. Germline assignment: CDR1 SGDLS and CDR2 YYNGEE. The CDR3 loop spans 15 amino acids. Unmatched junction bases numbered 10, after V lost 0 bases and J lost 9 bases. Here the CDR3 reads CASSVGGQGREGQYF. In DNA, the CDR3 is TGTGCCAGCAGCGTAGGGGGACAGGGACGCGAAGGGCAGTACTTC.

This chain links TRBV5-1 with TRBJ1-2; 8 bases map to TRBD1. CDR3 size: 16 residues. V shed 4 bases, J shed 5 bases, and the junction held 13 bases outside the gene matches. Germline V gene data show CDR1 as SGHRS and CDR2 as YFSETQ. In DNA form, the CDR3 reads TGCGCCAGCAGCCAACGAACAGGGGGAGACCATTATGGCTACACCTTC. Translation gives CASSQRTGGDHYGYTF.

The V and J genes are TRBV29-1 and TRBJ2-1; 10 bases align to TRBD2. CDR3 size: 14 residues. Losses at the gene ends were 4 bases for V and 7 bases for J; bases not matched to a gene: 7. In germline, CDR1 is SQVTM, CDR2 ANQGSEA. The CDR3 is CSVGLLAGVNEQFF. In nucleotides, the CDR3 is TGCAGCGTTGGCCTTCTAGCGGGAGTGAATGAGCAGTTCTTC.

The rearrangement links TRBV7-3 to TRBJ2-1; 8 nucleotides line up with TRBD1. The CDR3 has 13 residues. Germline V gene data show CDR1 as SGHTA and CDR2 as FQGTGA. J was trimmed by 8 bases and V by 4 bases; bases with no gene match: 4. The CDR3 DNA is TGTGCCAGCAGCTCCGGACAGGGCCATGAGCAGTTCTTC. It codes for CASSSGQGHEQFF.

The CDR3 loop is CASSVGAGGGNEQFF. In DNA form, the CDR3 reads TGTGCCAGCAGCGTAGGTGCGGGAGGGGGGAATGAGCAGTTCTTC. V gene TRBV9 combines with J gene TRBJ2-1; TRBD2 agrees at 9 bases. Germline V gene lookup returns CDR1 SGDLS and CDR2 YYNGEE. CDR3 length: 15 amino acids. Unmatched junction bases numbered 5, after V lost 0 bases and J lost 7 bases. Combining the CDR3 with reference TRBV9 and TRBJ2-1 gives the whole variable domain DSGVTQTPKHLITATGQRVTLRCSPRSGDLSVYWYQQSLDQGLQFLIQYYNGEERAKGNILERFSAQQFPDLHSELNLSSLELGDSALYFCASSVGAGGGNEQFFGPGTRLTVL.

The chain recombines TRBV7-9 with TRBJ2-5; 8 bases match TRBD1. The DNA end is more similar to TRBJ2-7, so the J call may be wrong. The CDR3 runs to 15 residues. From germline, CDR1 is SEHNR and CDR2 FQNEAQ (reference sequence). The CDR3 reads CASLEKRDRSYEQYF. CDR3 DNA: TGTGCCAGCCTCGAAAAGAGGGACAGGTCCTACGAGCAGTACTTC.

This sequence joins TRBV2 and TRBJ2-7; tentative D call: TRBD2 (7 bases). Germline loops: CDR1 SNHLY, CDR2 FYNNEI. V lost 8 bases, J lost 4 bases, and 12 bases lay in between. The CDR3 is made up of 12 amino acids. CDR3 loop: CASLGGAYEQYF. Here the CDR3 DNA reads TGTGCCAGCCTGGGGGGGGCGTACGAGCAGTACTTC.